This T cell receptor (beta chain) came from a study of blood T cell repertoires in COVID-19. Repertoires were generated with immunoSEQ multiplex PCR, while TCRdb's copy carries only in-frame clones and drops some. The data hold roughly 290,000 clones, with around 85% observed a single time. Germline V lookup: CDR1 SGHDT, CDR2 YYEEEE. V was clipped by 0 bases and J by 4 bases, with 3 bases between them. This CDR3 is 12 amino acids long. Participants came from some 23 US areas, aged about 18 to 89 years. Two consecutive negative NP/OP PCR tests, clearance, or resolved symptoms defined Cohort 3 recovery.

The chain recombines TRBV5-6 with TRBJ2-3; D gene uncertain. The source is a man younger than 45 who had recovered from COVID-19. Sequences were obtained from PBMCs or T cells enriched from blood (not recorded which). The CDR3: CASSLAPDTQYF. CDR3 in DNA: TGTGCCAGCAGCTTGGCTCCAGATACGCAGTATTTT.